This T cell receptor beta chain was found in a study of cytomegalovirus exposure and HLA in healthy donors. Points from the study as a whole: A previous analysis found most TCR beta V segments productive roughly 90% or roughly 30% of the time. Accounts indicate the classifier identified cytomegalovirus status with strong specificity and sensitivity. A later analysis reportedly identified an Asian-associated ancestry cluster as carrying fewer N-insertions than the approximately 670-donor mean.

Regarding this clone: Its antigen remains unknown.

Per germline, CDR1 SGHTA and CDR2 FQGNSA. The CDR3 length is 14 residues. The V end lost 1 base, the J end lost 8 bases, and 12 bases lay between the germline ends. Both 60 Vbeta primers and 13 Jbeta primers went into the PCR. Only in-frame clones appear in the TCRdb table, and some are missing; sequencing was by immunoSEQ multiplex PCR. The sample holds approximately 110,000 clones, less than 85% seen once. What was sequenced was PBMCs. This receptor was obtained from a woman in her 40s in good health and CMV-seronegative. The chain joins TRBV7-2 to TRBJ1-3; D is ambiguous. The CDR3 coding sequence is TGTGCCAGCAGCTTAGGAGTACGAGGAGACACCATATATTTT. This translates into CASSLGVRGDTIYF.